This T cell receptor beta chain was obtained from a study of blood T cells in healthy people across ages. Through a sample-barcoded 5' primer and a J-beta primer mix, a second PCR was run for roughly 7 to 12 cycles. Tags on each cDNA molecule came from a template-switch adaptor with 12 random nucleotides. Each CDR3 protein is one row after TCRdb ran MiXCR on the 5' RACE reads. The sample gives hundreds of thousands of distinct CDR3 sequences, under 50% of which show up once; roughly 13% is in the top ten. Whole-study results and caveats: Fewer expanded clones and more diversity marked long-lived versus aged donors. Per-million-T-cell TCR beta diversity fell roughly linearly with age.

RNA extraction gave at least 5 micrograms of total RNA per sample. This clonotype was picked up a small number of times. Its antigen is not identified. V gave up 3 bases and J gave up 5 bases, with 9 bases separating them. In germline, CDR1 is SGHNT, CDR2 YENEEA. The CDR3 extends over 13 amino acids. The rearrangement uses TRBV11-3 and TRBJ2-3; D is perhaps TRBD2 (6 bases). This receptor was taken from a man aged 25 to 40 in good health. Sample: blood. CDR3 protein: CASSFAGRDTQYF. Written as DNA, the CDR3 is TGTGCCAGCAGCTTCGCCGGGAGAGATACGCAGTATTTT. The full variable domain, in which reference TRBV11-3 and TRBJ2-3 provide the parts outside the CDR3, is EAGVVQSPRYKIIEKKQPVAFWCNPISGHNTLYWYLQNLGQGPELLIRYENEEAVDDSQLPKDRFSAERLKGVDSTLKIQPAELGDSAVYLCASSFAGRDTQYFGPGTRLTVL.